The clone carrying this TCR beta chain was observed a handful of times. The antigen is undetermined. This record comes from a study of cytotoxic CD8 clonotypes in ibrutinib-treated CLL. At the level of the study: Response material was collected after a median around 12 months of treatment, range 6 to 36. General study points: Sustained-remission and progressing patients had unequal sampling times.

Sequencing was designed to attain a depth spanning 1 in 200,000 to 1 in 1 million T cells. Data came from immunoSEQ multiplex PCR; TCRdb stores just in-frame clones and leaves some out. Of more than 85,000 clones in the sample, approximately 80% are singletons; the top ten hold approximately 23%. V was cut by 0 bases and J by 0 bases, with 14 bases left in between. The CDR3 has 17 amino acids. Germline CDR1 and CDR2: PRHDT and FYEKMQ (reference sequence). The chain couples TRBV13 to TRBJ1-1; D is perhaps TRBD1 (5 bases). The origin of this receptor is a human donor with chronic lymphocytic leukemia. The specimen comprised PBMCs, sampled after 24 months of ibrutinib treatment. CDR3 residues: CASSLGGSGGVNTEAFF. CDR3 coding DNA: TGTGCCAGCAGCTTAGGCGGGAGTGGGGGTGTGAACACTGAAGCTTTCTTT.